This T cell receptor beta chain was identified during a study of OX40 agonist ivuxolimab in advanced cancers. Germline V gene sequence: CDR1 MDHEN, CDR2 SYDVKM. V trimming: 5 bases; J trimming: 0 bases; junction bases outside the gene matches: 6. The CDR3 runs 15 residues. Clones were read by immunoSEQ multiplex PCR, and TCRdb kept only the in-frame ones, dropping some. The table shows fewer than 75,000 clones, with about 87% occurring only once. This chain uses TRBV28 with TRBJ1-1, with 7 bases matching TRBD1. The source of this sequence is an adult with an advanced solid tumor such as melanoma, head and neck, liver or kidney cancer. The starting material was CD4+ or CD8+ T cells sorted from blood, obtained in a trial of the OX40 agonist ivuxolimab. The CDR3 protein is CASSRQGLMNTEAFF. Written as DNA, the CDR3 is TGTGCCAGCAGTCGACAGGGTCTGATGAACACTGAAGCTTTCTTT.